The sequence of this T cell receptor (beta chain) was determined in a study of cytomegalovirus exposure and HLA in healthy donors. About the research overall: Findings of an earlier analysis included under 140 million unique TCR beta sequences from roughly 200 million T cells. Most genotyped donors, about 81% of about 400, had Caucasian-associated genetic ancestry. Findings of the study overall: Presence/absence analyses supposed approximately even sequencing depth among donors. In a later analysis, productive TCRs from donors in an Asian-associated ancestry cluster reportedly carried fewer N-insertions than the cohort mean.

As for this clone: As yet, its antigen is unknown.

Researchers ran the PCR with 60 Vbeta and 13 Jbeta primers. The table came from immunoSEQ multiplex PCR; TCRdb's copy has only in-frame clones and leaves some out. The table includes about 210,000 clones, approximately 86% detected once. The CDR3 has 15 residues. Germline lookup yields CDR1 SGHAT and CDR2 FQNNGV. V lost 3 bases to trimming and J lost 7 bases; unmatched junction nucleotides: 7. This chain uses TRBV11-2 with TRBJ2-2, with 8 bases that match TRBD2. This clonotype was sampled from a woman under 40 in good health and CMV-seronegative. Specimen: PBMCs. This CDR3 is CASSFGGRPGGELFF. In DNA form, the CDR3 reads TGTGCCAGCAGCTTTGGCGGGAGGCCCGGCGGGGAGCTGTTTTTT.